Listed here is a single T cell receptor beta chain. This entry is derived from a study of blood T cell repertoires in COVID-19. This CDR3 contains 15 residues. Germline CDR1 and CDR2: SNHLY and FYNNEI. Trimming removed 1 base from V and 3 bases from J, with 13 bases in between. The repertoire was sequenced with immunoSEQ multiplex PCR; TCRdb's copy has only in-frame clones and lacks some. The data contain fewer than 350,000 clones, roughly 87% of them singletons. Sequencing was done on a sample of peripheral blood. V gene TRBV2 combines with J gene TRBJ2-7, with a tentative D call TRBD2 (6 bases). This receptor was taken from a young man with COVID-19, enrolled during active disease. The CDR3 region is CASSEGAGRYYEQYF. The CDR3 DNA reads TGTGCCAGCAGTGAAGGGGCAGGGAGGTACTACGAGCAGTACTTC.